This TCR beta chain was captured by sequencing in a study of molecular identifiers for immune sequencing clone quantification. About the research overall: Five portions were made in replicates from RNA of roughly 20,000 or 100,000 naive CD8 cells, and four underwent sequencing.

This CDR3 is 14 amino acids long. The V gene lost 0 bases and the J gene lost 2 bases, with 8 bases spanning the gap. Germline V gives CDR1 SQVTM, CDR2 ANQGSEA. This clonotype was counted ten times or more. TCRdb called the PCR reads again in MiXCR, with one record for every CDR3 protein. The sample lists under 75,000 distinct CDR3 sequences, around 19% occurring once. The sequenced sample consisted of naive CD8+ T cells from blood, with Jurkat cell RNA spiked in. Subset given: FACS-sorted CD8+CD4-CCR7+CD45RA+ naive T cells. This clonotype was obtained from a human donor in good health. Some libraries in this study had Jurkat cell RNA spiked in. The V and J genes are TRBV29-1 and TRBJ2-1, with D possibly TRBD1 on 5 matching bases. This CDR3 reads CSVEDLGPYNEQFF. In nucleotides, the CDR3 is TGCAGCGTTGAAGATCTGGGGCCCTACAATGAGCAGTTCTTC.